What follows are 25 T cell receptor beta chains derived from one specimen sequenced in a study of T-cell reconstitution after alpha-beta-depleted transplantation in children (dated by TCRdb to 2016 to 2018). Libraries were prepared through PCR. TCRdb names Illumina HiSeq 2500 as the instrument used. TCR library preparation used molecular barcoding, with unique molecular identifiers applied to normalize quantification of the TCRbeta repertoire. Through fastp at Q25 and MiXCR, TCRdb rebuilt clones from the public reads, retaining in-frame beta chains. Each entry is one CDR3 protein sequence, shown with its most common DNA and genes. A total of about 980,000 distinct CDR3 sequences appear in this sample, about 30% of them only once. Approximately 30% of the sample comes from the top ten. The treatment or condition label of this sample denotes: allogeneic hematopoietic cell transplantation with graft depleted of TCRalphabeta T cells and CD19 B cells.

Material: PBMCs, mostly from graft donor cells, obtained 360 days after TCRalphabeta/CD19-depleted stem cell transplant. The receptors come from a boy younger than two who had a stem cell transplant for SCID, so the T cells may come from the graft donor.

The V call is TRBV5-1, the J call TRBJ1-1; no clear D gene. The germline V and J ends were trimmed by 3 bases and 8 bases, with 14 bases remaining between them. The germline V gene encodes CDR1 SGHRS and CDR2 YFSETQ. This CDR3 contains 13 residues. CDR3 loop: CASSSGEAVEAFF. The CDR3 DNA reads TGCGCCAGCAGCTCGGGCGAGGCGGTAGAAGCTTTCTTT. Full variable domain (missing parts from reference TRBV5-1 and TRBJ1-1): KAGVTQTPRYLIKTRGQQVTLSCSPISGHRSVSWYQQTPGQGLQFLFEYFSETQRNKGNFPGRFSGRQFSNSRSEMNVSTLELGDSALYLCASSSGEAVEAFFGQGTRLTVV.

The chain is built from TRBV28 and TRBJ2-7, with D tentatively TRBD1 (5 bases). Germline V gene lookup returns CDR1 MDHEN and CDR2 SYDVKM. The CDR3 consists of 13 residues. V was pared by 8 bases and J by 2 bases, with 13 bases between. The CDR3 sequence is CASGKTATYEQYF. CDR3 in DNA: TGTGCCAGCGGTAAGACAGCTACCTACGAGCAGTACTTC.

CDR3 DNA sequence: TGTGCCATCAGTGATGAGAGGGGACGGCTCTACGAGCAGTACTTC. Its protein is CAISDERGRLYEQYF. The chain links TRBV10-3 to TRBJ2-7; TRBD1 or TRBD2 may be the D gene (5 bases each). The length of the CDR3 is 15 residues. Trimming took 3 bases from V and 3 from J, leaving 15 bases between them. Looked up from germline, CDR1 is ENHRY and CDR2 is SYGVKD.

This clonotype turned up a few times. The genes are TRBV5-1 and TRBJ2-3; no clear D gene. V shed 1 base and J shed 4 bases, with 7 bases lying between them. Germline CDR1 SGHRS, CDR2 YFSETQ. The CDR3 totals 13 residues. In nucleotides, the CDR3 is TGCGCCAGCAGCTTGATCGGGCCAGATACGCAGTATTTT. Residues: CASSLIGPDTQYF.

In regard to this clonotype: This CDR3 fails to terminate in the conserved phenylalanine or tryptophan, so it likely reflects a read error. The chain joins TRBV10-3 to TRBJ1-1; no clear D. Germline loops: CDR1 ENHRY, CDR2 SYGVKD. The V end lost 3 bases, the J end lost 1 base, and 15 bases lay between the germline ends. This CDR3 comprises 16 residues. The DNA of the CDR3 is TGTGCCATCAGTGATCGAGGATTCGGGTGGAACACTGAAGCTTTCTAT. As protein: CAISDRGFGWNTEAFY.

This clonotype was seen a few times. This rearrangement joins TRBV29-1 to TRBJ2-1; D may correspond to TRBD1 or TRBD2 (5 bases each). Germline V gives CDR1 SQVTM, CDR2 ANQGSEA. This CDR3 is 12 amino acids long. In DNA form, the CDR3 reads TGCAGTGCCCTTGGGGGTGCCAATGAGCAGTTCTTC. This gives the protein CSALGGANEQFF.

The rearrangement links TRBV7-9 to TRBJ2-3; no firm D call. Looked up from germline, CDR1 is SEHNR and CDR2 is FQNEAQ (reference sequence). The V and J ends lost 7 bases and 6 bases respectively, with 14 bases between them. The CDR3 length is 13 residues. As DNA, the CDR3 is TGTGCCAGCACCAACCCGGCCTCCGATACGCAGTATTTT. Protein: CASTNPASDTQYF. Full variable domain (remainder filled in from reference TRBV7-9 and TRBJ2-3): DTGVSQNPRHKITKRGQNVTFRCDPISEHNRLYWYRQTLGQGPEFLTYFQNEAQLEKSRLLSDRFSAERPKGSFSTLEIQRTEQGDSAMYLCASTNPASDTQYFGPGTRLTVL.

This clonotype occurred a few times. The V and J genes are TRBV6-5 and TRBJ2-5; 10 nucleotides line up with TRBD2. This CDR3 is built from 16 residues. Germline CDR1 is MNHEY and CDR2 is SVGAGI. V lost 2 bases, J lost 5 bases, and 8 bases stayed unmatched. The chain's CDR3 is CASSYERGGLWETQYF. The CDR3 region has the DNA TGTGCCAGCAGTTACGAGCGGGGGGGCCTTTGGGAGACCCAGTACTTC.

The gene calls are TRBV15 and TRBJ2-3; maybe TRBD2 (7 bases). The CDR3 loop spans 17 amino acids. With 0 bases removed from V and 3 bases from J, the gap between germline ends came to 16 bases. Germline V CDR1 and CDR2: LNHNV, YYDKDF (reference sequence). In DNA, the CDR3 is TGTGCCACCAGCAGAGATACTGGGGGGGGCGGTACAGATACGCAGTATTTT. Encoded protein: CATSRDTGGGGTDTQYF. Variable domain in full (rest from reference TRBV15 and TRBJ2-3): DAMVIQNPRYQVTQFGKPVTLSCSQTLNHNVMYWYQQKSSQAPKLLFHYYDKDFNNEADTPDNFQSRRPNTSFCFLDIRSPGLGDTAMYLCATSRDTGGGGTDTQYFGPGTRLTVL.

This clonotype was seen more than once but under ten times. This chain links TRBV5-5 with TRBJ1-1; D call uncertain. Trimming shortened V by 4 bases and J by 1 base, and 11 bases separated the two germline ends. The CDR3 is made up of 14 amino acids. The V gene's germline CDR1 is SGHKS and CDR2 YYEKEE (reference sequence). This chain's CDR3 is CASSPSGENTEAFF. The CDR3, as DNA: TGTGCCAGCAGCCCCTCCGGCGAGAACACTGAAGCTTTCTTT. Based on the CDR3 plus reference TRBV5-5 and TRBJ1-1, the full variable domain is DAGVTQSPTHLIKTRGQQVTLRCSPISGHKSVSWYQQVLGQGPQFIFQYYEKEERGRGNFPDRFSARQFPNYSSELNVNALLLGDSALYLCASSPSGENTEAFFGQGTRLTVV.

This clonotype came up a few times. The V gene is TRBV15, the J gene TRBJ2-3; weak D call: TRBD1 (6 bases). This CDR3 contains 13 residues. In germline, CDR1 is LNHNV, CDR2 YYDKDF (reference sequence). With 4 bases removed from V and 6 bases from J, the gap between germline ends came to 11 bases. This CDR3 is CATSIGTSDTQYF. The CDR3 DNA follows: TGTGCCACCAGCATAGGGACATCGGATACGCAGTATTTT.

This clonotype was observed a handful of times. Germline is not matched at one junction end, which may reflect a read error. The rearrangement links TRBV6-5 to TRBJ2-7; 7 bases map to TRBD1. The CDR3 covers 18 residues. Germline V gene lookup returns CDR1 MNHEY and CDR2 SVGAGI. The CDR3, as DNA: TGTGCCAGCAGTTACTCCCTTGACTCTGGGACAGCCTCCCACGAGCAGTACTTC. Translated, it gives CASSYSLDSGTASHEQYF.

The J gene is TRBJ1-5, the V gene TRBV5-6, with TRBD1 identical over 7 bases. The ends lost 4 bases at V and 4 bases at J; junction bases unmatched: 11. CDR1 and CDR2 from the germline V gene are SGHDT and YYEEEE. The CDR3 length is 16 residues. CDR3: CASSVRDRAPNQPQHF. Written as DNA, the CDR3 is TGTGCCAGCAGCGTACGAGACAGGGCTCCGAATCAGCCCCAGCATTTT.

V and J are TRBV27 and TRBJ2-3; 8 bases are shared with TRBD2. The CDR3 has 15 residues. The germline gives CDR1 MNHEY, CDR2 SMNVEV (reference sequence). The junction had 6 bases not matched to a gene; V was cut back by 3 bases and J by 4 bases. CDR3: CASSLQRGSADTQYF. For the CDR3, the DNA is TGTGCCAGCAGTTTGCAGCGGGGGAGCGCAGATACGCAGTATTTT.

The rearrangement joins TRBV5-1 to TRBJ2-7; 16 bases align to TRBD2. This CDR3 contains 16 residues. The V gene's germline CDR1 is SGHRS and CDR2 YFSETQ. The junction had 4 bases not matched to a gene; V was cut back by 5 bases and J by 2 bases. For the CDR3, the DNA is TGCGCCAGCAGTTACGGGACTAGCGGGAGGGCCTACGAGCAGTACTTC. Its translation is CASSYGTSGRAYEQYF. The full variable domain, completed using reference TRBV5-1 and TRBJ2-7, is KAGVTQTPRYLIKTRGQQVTLSCSPISGHRSVSWYQQTPGQGLQFLFEYFSETQRNKGNFPGRFSGRQFSNSRSEMNVSTLELGDSALYLCASSYGTSGRAYEQYFGPGTRLTVT.

The V gene is TRBV5-1, the J gene TRBJ1-3, with D unresolved. Germline V lookup: CDR1 SGHRS, CDR2 YFSETQ. Trimming pared 4 bases from V and 0 bases from J, leaving 5 bases between. The CDR3 sequence is 13 residues long. The CDR3: CASSNSSGNTIYF. CDR3 coding DNA: TGCGCCAGCAGCAACAGCTCTGGAAACACCATATATTTT.

The genes are TRBV9 and TRBJ2-3, with 7 bases that match TRBD1. This CDR3 is built from 18 residues. Per germline, CDR1 SGDLS and CDR2 YYNGEE. Losses at the gene ends were 3 bases for V and 0 bases for J; bases not matched to a gene: 13. The CDR3 DNA follows: TGTGCCAGCAGCGCAGATGGGACAGCCGGAGGAAGCACAGATACGCAGTATTTT. It is translated as CASSADGTAGGSTDTQYF.

The chain carries TRBV13 and TRBJ2-3; D ambiguous. This CDR3 spans 14 amino acids. The V and J ends lost 2 bases and 4 bases respectively, with 10 bases between them. From germline, CDR1 is PRHDT and CDR2 FYEKMQ (reference sequence). This CDR3 reads CASSLKNPPDTQYF. The CDR3 bases are TGTGCCAGCAGCTTAAAGAATCCCCCAGATACGCAGTATTTT.

Notes on this clonotype: One end of the junction is discordant with germline, which a read error may explain. V usage is TRBV29-1 and J usage is TRBJ1-1; D is unclear. The CDR3 runs to 13 residues. Germline CDR1 and CDR2: SQVTM and ANQGSEA. CDR3 protein: CSVLAFGNSEAFF. The DNA for the CDR3 is TGCAGCGTTTTGGCTTTTGGGAACTCTGAAGCTTTCTTT.

This clonotype was counted a few times. The gene calls are TRBV10-3 and TRBJ1-2; TRBD1 is a possible D gene (6 bases). This CDR3 region has 13 residues. Germline-derived CDR1 and CDR2 are ENHRY and SYGVKD. V was clipped by 3 bases and J by 4 bases, with 9 bases between them. CDR3 loop: CAISEQGSYGYTF. The CDR3, as DNA: TGTGCCATCAGTGAACAGGGCTCCTATGGCTACACCTTC.

The chain combines TRBV10-3 with TRBJ2-7; 9 nucleotides agree with TRBD1. V shed 7 bases, J shed 5 bases, and the junction held 3 bases outside the gene matches. Per germline, CDR1 ENHRY and CDR2 SYGVKD. CDR3 length: 12 amino acids. CDR3 DNA sequence: TGTGCCATCACCGGACAGGGGAACGAGCAGTACTTC. It is translated as CAITGQGNEQYF.

The gene calls are TRBV5-1 and TRBJ1-4; D not resolved. CDR3 length: 13 residues. V dropped 4 bases and J dropped 8 bases, with 12 bases sitting between them. Germline values: CDR1 SGHRS, CDR2 YFSETQ. Here the CDR3 DNA reads TGCGCCAGCAGCGGGCCGTTGCGGGAAAAACTGTTTTTT. It is translated as CASSGPLREKLFF.

CDR3 in DNA: TGTGCCGCGTTGGGTCGGGACAGAGGTACGCAGTATTTT. Translated, it gives CAALGRDRGTQYF. This rearrangement joins TRBV30 to TRBJ2-3; TRBD1 matches at 7 bases. In germline, CDR1 is GTSNPN, CDR2 SVGIG (reference sequence). This CDR3 is 13 amino acids long. J was trimmed by 8 bases and V by 8 bases; bases with no gene match: 13.

This clonotype was observed a handful of times. This chain joins TRBV9 and TRBJ2-5, with 9 bases aligning to TRBD1. Germline CDR1 SGDLS, CDR2 YYNGEE. With V trimmed by 4 bases and J by 4 bases, 5 bases remained unmatched. This CDR3 has 14 residues. The CDR3 region has the DNA TGTGCCAGCAGCTTACGGGACAGGGCAGAGACCCAGTACTTC. Its translation is CASSLRDRAETQYF.

The genes are TRBV4-2 and TRBJ2-5; D gene ambiguous. The CDR3 spans 15 residues. Trimming took off 4 bases at V and 2 bases at J, with 14 bases between the two ends. CDR1 is LGHNA, CDR2 YNFKEQ, per germline. The DNA of the CDR3 is TGTGCCAGCAGCCCGTTGCGCTCGCCTCAAGAGACCCAGTACTTC. Residues: CASSPLRSPQETQYF.